Each of the 28 T cell receptor beta chains below was sequenced from the same sample in a study of T cells in localized non-small cell lung cancer. The data were produced by immunoSEQ multiplex PCR, yet TCRdb's version contains in-frame clones alone and is incomplete. The data show 25,000 to 30,000 clones, 80% to 85% seen once. The sequencing used peripheral blood, collected before any cancer treatment. These TCRs come from a woman aged 40-69 years with stage I lung adenocarcinoma.

This clone was picked up one time. This chain joins TRBV18 and TRBJ1-3; possible D gene TRBD1, 6 bases. Germline CDR1 is KGHSH and CDR2 is LQKENI. Trimming shortened V by 4 bases and J by 3 bases, and 13 bases separated the two germline ends. The CDR3 extends over 15 amino acids. This CDR3 reads CASSLPGVYGNTIYF. The DNA of the CDR3 is TGTGCCAGCTCACTTCCAGGGGTCTATGGAAACACCATATATTTT.

The V gene is TRBV7-2, the J gene TRBJ2-1; 7 bases map to TRBD2. The CDR3 runs 19 residues. Germline V CDR1 and CDR2: SGHTA, FQGNSA. The V and J ends lost 5 bases and 1 base, in that order; junction bases with no gene match: 17. CDR3 region: CASSRLNQPWGGSYNEQFF. The CDR3 DNA reads as TGTGCCAGCAGCCGCTTAAACCAGCCGTGGGGGGGGTCCTACAATGAGCAGTTCTTC.

This clone appeared a single time. The rearrangement links TRBV19 to TRBJ2-6; tentatively, D is TRBD1 (5 bases). This CDR3 spans 16 amino acids. Per germline, CDR1 LNHDA and CDR2 SQIVND (reference sequence). Trimming removed 5 bases from V and 0 bases from J, with 11 bases in between. The CDR3 DNA follows: TGTGCCAGTAGTCCAGACAGACTCTCTGGGGCCAACGTCCTGACTTTC. Its protein product is CASSPDRLSGANVLTF.

The gene calls are TRBV27 and TRBJ2-7; D is undetermined. Germline V lookup: CDR1 MNHEY, CDR2 SMNVEV (reference sequence). Trimming stripped 4 bases from V and 4 bases from J, with 5 bases between. CDR3 length: 11 amino acids. The CDR3 loop is CASSSSYEQYF. CDR3 DNA: TGTGCCAGCAGTTCGTCGTACGAGCAGTACTTC.

This chain connects TRBV19 to TRBJ1-3, with D hard to call. In germline, CDR1 is LNHDA, CDR2 SQIVND (reference sequence). The CDR3 is 14 residues long. Trimming stripped 6 bases from V and 5 bases from J, with 14 bases between. CDR3 in DNA: TGTGCCAGTAGCACCCCCAGAGCAAGAAACACCATATATTTT. It translates to CASSTPRARNTIYF.

This rearrangement joins TRBV27 to TRBJ2-7, with 7 bases matching TRBD2. The germline CDR1 and CDR2 sequences are MNHEY and SMNVEV (reference sequence). This CDR3 comprises 12 residues. Losses at the gene ends were 6 bases for V and 7 bases for J; bases not matched to a gene: 6. CDR3 nucleotide sequence: TGTGCCAGCAGGAGGGGAGGGCAAGAGCAGTACTTC. Its protein is CASRRGGQEQYF.

The genes are TRBV30 and TRBJ2-3; maybe TRBD2 (6 bases). V was shortened by 4 bases and J by 0 bases, with 14 bases between the two germline ends. The germline CDR1 and CDR2 sequences are GTSNPN and SVGIG (reference sequence). This CDR3 has 15 amino acids. In DNA form, the CDR3 reads TGTGCCTGGACCGAAACTAGCAGTAGCACAGATACGCAGTATTTT. It specifies CAWTETSSSTDTQYF.

The V call is TRBV5-8, the J call TRBJ2-1, with TRBD2 matching over 8 bases. V trimming: 6 bases; J trimming: 3 bases; junction bases outside the gene matches: 11. The germline V gene encodes CDR1 SGHTS and CDR2 YDEGEE. CDR3 size: 16 residues. CDR3 sequence: CASTGAGGGRYNEQFF. DNA of the CDR3: TGTGCCAGCACAGGGGCAGGCGGGGGGCGCTACAATGAGCAGTTCTTC.

The chain carries TRBV9 and TRBJ1-2; TRBD1 is a possible D gene (6 bases). The CDR3 length is 14 residues. V was pared by 4 bases and J by 5 bases, with 15 bases between. Looked up from germline, CDR1 is SGDLS and CDR2 is YYNGEE. As DNA, the CDR3 is TGTGCCAGCAGCTCCGGAGGGGGGCAATATGGCTACACCTTC. Its translation: CASSSGGGQYGYTF.

This rearrangement joins TRBV7-9 to TRBJ1-5, with D possibly matching TRBD1 (5 bases). V shed 0 bases and J shed 9 bases, with 15 bases lying between them. The germline V gene encodes CDR1 SEHNR and CDR2 FQNEAQ (reference sequence). This CDR3 spans 15 amino acids. The CDR3 DNA is TGTGCCAGCAGCTTAGCTCAGGCCGGGGGGGGGCCCCAGCATTTT. Amino acid sequence: CASSLAQAGGGPQHF.

The chain uses TRBV21-1 and TRBJ1-6. TRBV21-1 represents a pseudogene. The CDR3 runs 17 residues. Written as DNA, the CDR3 is TGTGCCAGCAGCAAAAAATGGGGGGGGCCCCGGAATTCACCCCTCCACTTT. It specifies CASSKKWGGPRNSPLHF.

The rearrangement joins TRBV13 to TRBJ2-5, with a possible D match to TRBD2 (7 bases). Trimming pared 6 bases from V and 4 bases from J, leaving 12 bases between. The V gene's germline CDR1 is PRHDT and CDR2 FYEKMQ (reference sequence). The CDR3 length is 13 residues. Here the CDR3 DNA reads TGTGCCAGCAGTCAAGGGGGGGCAGAGACCCAGTACTTC. Translated: CASSQGGAETQYF.

This clone was counted only a few times. The rearrangement joins TRBV18 to TRBJ2-2; D gene ambiguous. This CDR3 contains 14 residues. V was pared by 1 base and J by 0 bases, with 3 bases between. CDR1 is KGHSH, CDR2 LQKENI, per germline. The CDR3 spells CASSPQANTGELFF. CDR3 coding DNA: TGTGCCAGCTCACCACAGGCGAACACCGGGGAGCTGTTTTTT.

This clone counts as medium-sized (0.01 to 0.1%). This chain uses TRBV19 with TRBJ2-2; TRBD2 matches at 10 bases. Germline-derived CDR1 and CDR2 are LNHDA and SQIVND (reference sequence). V was clipped by 2 bases and J by 7 bases; unmatched bases: 4. The CDR3 runs 15 residues. The CDR3 DNA reads as TGTGCCAGTAGTATAACTAGCGGGGTTGTCGGGGAGCTGTTTTTT. It specifies CASSITSGVVGELFF.

For the CDR3, the DNA is TGCGCCAGCAGCCAATTATATGGGTTAGCGGGGCTAGGGAGCTCCTACAATGAGCAGTTCTTC. Encoded protein: CASSQLYGLAGLGSSYNEQFF. The chain employs TRBV4-1 and TRBJ2-1; 8 bases are a match to TRBD2. V lost 2 bases to trimming and J lost 0 bases; unmatched junction nucleotides: 18. There are 21 residues in the CDR3. The germline V gene encodes CDR1 MGHRA and CDR2 YSYEKL.

The chain links TRBV7-7 to TRBJ2-2; a weak D match, TRBD1 (5 bases). Trimming shortened V by 7 bases and J by 4 bases, and 16 bases separated the two germline ends. The germline V gene encodes CDR1 SSHAT and CDR2 FNYEAQ (reference sequence). The length of the CDR3 is 15 residues. The DNA for the CDR3 is TGTGCCAGCACCGCACTTTCAGGGCCCACCGGGGAGCTGTTTTTT. Amino acids: CASTALSGPTGELFF.

The chain carries TRBV5-5 and TRBJ1-5, with unresolved D. Germline-derived CDR1 and CDR2 are SGHKS and YYEKEE (reference sequence). The CDR3 length is 15 residues. Trimming left V 2 bases short and J 1 base short, with 10 bases between. The DNA for the CDR3 is TGTGCCAGCAGCTTTGGGTTGGAAAGCAATCAGCCCCAGCATTTT. Translation gives CASSFGLESNQPQHF.

The chain uses TRBV7-2 and TRBJ2-1; D ambiguous. V lost 5 bases to trimming and J lost 6 bases, with 11 bases between them. This CDR3 spans 13 amino acids. Germline CDR1 is SGHTA and CDR2 is FQGNSA. The CDR3 DNA sequence: TGTGCCAGCAGCCCTGGTTTGGTCAATGAGCAGTTCTTC. Its protein is CASSPGLVNEQFF. The variable domain in full, with the rest retrieved from reference TRBV7-2 and TRBJ2-1, is GAGVSQSPSNKVTEKGKDVELRCDPISGHTALYWYRQSLGQGLEFLIYFQGNSAPDKSGLPSDRFSAERTGGSVSTLTIQRTQQEDSAVYLCASSPGLVNEQFFGPGTRLTVL.

The J gene is TRBJ1-3, the V gene TRBV19; D perhaps matches TRBD1 (5 bases). The V end was cut by 6 bases, the J end by 0 bases, with 9 bases between. Germline CDR1 reads LNHDA; CDR2 reads SQIVND (reference sequence). This CDR3 has 14 residues. The CDR3, as DNA: TGTGCCAGTAGGGGACCGCGCTCTGGAAACACCATATATTTT. Translating gives CASRGPRSGNTIYF. Full variable domain (remainder filled in from reference TRBV19 and TRBJ1-3): DGGITQSPKYLFRKEGQNVTLSCEQNLNHDAMYWYRQDPGQGLRLIYYSQIVNDFQKGDIAEGYSVSREKKESFPLTVTSAQKNPTAFYLCASRGPRSGNTIYFGEGSWLTVV.

V is TRBV2 and J is TRBJ1-2, with D possibly being TRBD1 (6 bases). Between the trimmed V and J ends, which lost 6 bases and 8 bases, there was a span of 16 bases. The germline V gene encodes CDR1 SNHLY and CDR2 FYNNEI. CDR3 length: 13 amino acids. The CDR3 region has the DNA TGTGCCAGCAGACAGGAACAGGGACACGGCTACACCTTC. It codes for CASRQEQGHGYTF. Complete variable domain (other parts from reference TRBV2 and TRBJ1-2): EPEVTQTPSHQVTQMGQEVILRCVPISNHLYFYWYRQILGQKVEFLVSFYNNEISEKSEIFDDQFSVERPDGSNFTLKIRSTKLEDSAMYFCASRQEQGHGYTFGSGTRLTVV.

This clone was seen more than once but under ten times. This rearrangement joins TRBV7-2 to TRBJ2-1, with unresolved D. The CDR3 totals 15 residues. The germline V and J ends were trimmed by 8 bases and 2 bases, with 16 bases remaining between them. The V gene's germline CDR1 is SGHTA and CDR2 FQGNSA. The CDR3 nucleotides are TGTGCCAGCCAAATCCGGGTTGCCGCCTACAATGAGCAGTTCTTC. It codes for CASQIRVAAYNEQFF.

This rearrangement joins TRBV4-3 to TRBJ2-3, with a possible D match to TRBD2 (6 bases). CDR1 and CDR2 from the germline V gene are LGHNA and YSLEER. CDR3 length equals 13 residues. V was clipped by 2 bases and J by 4 bases, with 7 bases between them. DNA for the CDR3: TGCGCCAGCAGCCAACCGGGGGCAGATACGCAGTATTTT. Its translation: CASSQPGADTQYF.

This clone was found a few times. This rearrangement joins TRBV7-8 to TRBJ2-2, with 10 positions matching TRBD2. CDR1 and CDR2 from the germline V gene are SGHVS and FQNEAQ. V shed 2 bases, J shed 4 bases, and the junction held 4 bases outside the gene matches. The CDR3 is made up of 16 amino acids. The CDR3, as DNA: TGTGCCAGCAGCTTACAGCGGGGGGGTCCCACCGGGGAGCTGTTTTTT. Residues: CASSLQRGGPTGELFF.

This chain joins TRBV4-3 and TRBJ1-4; D gene unclear. Germline CDR1 and CDR2: LGHNA and YSLEER. CDR3 size: 18 residues. The germline V and J ends were trimmed by 1 base and 5 bases, with 20 bases remaining between them. CDR3 residues: CASSQGVPGSTLNEKLFF. DNA for the CDR3: TGCGCCAGCAGCCAAGGGGTTCCAGGATCGACACTAAATGAAAAACTGTTTTTT.

This clone showed up just once. The rearrangement links TRBV27 to TRBJ2-7; D unclear. V lost 6 bases and J lost 4, with 16 bases in between. This CDR3 spans 14 amino acids. Germline CDR1 reads MNHEY; CDR2 reads SMNVEV (reference sequence). This CDR3 reads CASRTPFGPYEQYF. In nucleotides, the CDR3 is TGTGCCAGCAGAACCCCCTTCGGACCGTACGAGCAGTACTTC.

This chain connects TRBV5-5 to TRBJ2-1; TRBD1 aligns across 7 bases. The CDR3 has 16 amino acids. Losses at the gene ends were 0 bases for V and 7 bases for J; bases not matched to a gene: 10. Germline V gene sequence: CDR1 SGHKS, CDR2 YYEKEE (reference sequence). CDR3 bases: TGTGCCAGCAGCTTGGGACAGGGAATAGCCGGGAATGAGCAGTTCTTC. Encoded protein: CASSLGQGIAGNEQFF.

The rearrangement joins TRBV18 to TRBJ1-1, with a tentative D call TRBD1 (6 bases). Looked up from germline, CDR1 is KGHSH and CDR2 is LQKENI. The CDR3 is 13 amino acids. V lost 1 base, J lost 9 bases, and 12 bases lay in between. Here the CDR3 reads CASSPHRQDQAFF. The CDR3 DNA reads as TGTGCCAGCTCACCACACAGACAGGATCAAGCTTTCTTT. Supplemented by reference TRBV18 and TRBJ1-1, the full variable domain reads NAGVMQNPRHLVRRRGQEARLRCSPMKGHSHVYWYRQLPEEGLKFMVYLQKENIIDESGMPKERFSAEFPKEGPSILRIQQVVRGDSAAYFCASSPHRQDQAFFGQGTRLTVV.

This chain joins TRBV21-1 and TRBJ1-5; the table's D call of TRBD1 was not tested on the DNA. TRBV21-1 is listed as a pseudogene. This CDR3 comprises 22 residues. The chain's CDR3 is CASSKVGWSARALGGCNQPQHF. CDR3 nucleotides: TGTGCCAGCAGCAAAGTGGGATGGTCGGCTAGAGCTCTAGGGGGTTGCAATCAGCCCCAGCATTTT.